A single TCR beta chain is shown here with its context. The sample comes from a study of blood T cell repertoires in COVID-19. Assay used: immunoSEQ multiplex PCR; TCRdb lists only in-frame clones, some missing. Among about 480,000 clones listed, roughly 87% were seen once. Patients of the Seattle cohort, enrolled during active infection, were followed longitudinally. CDR1 and CDR2 (germline): MNHNS, SASEGT. CDR3 length: 15 amino acids. V was trimmed by 2 bases and J by 5 bases, leaving 15 bases between them. What was sequenced was peripheral blood. The source of this sequence is a man aged 18 to 35 with COVID-19, enrolled during active disease. The rearrangement uses TRBV6-1 and TRBJ1-2; tentative D call: TRBD1 (5 bases). CDR3 protein: CASSESGTLGYGYTF. The CDR3 DNA follows: TGTGCCAGCAGTGAAAGCGGGACCCTCGGTTATGGCTACACCTTC.